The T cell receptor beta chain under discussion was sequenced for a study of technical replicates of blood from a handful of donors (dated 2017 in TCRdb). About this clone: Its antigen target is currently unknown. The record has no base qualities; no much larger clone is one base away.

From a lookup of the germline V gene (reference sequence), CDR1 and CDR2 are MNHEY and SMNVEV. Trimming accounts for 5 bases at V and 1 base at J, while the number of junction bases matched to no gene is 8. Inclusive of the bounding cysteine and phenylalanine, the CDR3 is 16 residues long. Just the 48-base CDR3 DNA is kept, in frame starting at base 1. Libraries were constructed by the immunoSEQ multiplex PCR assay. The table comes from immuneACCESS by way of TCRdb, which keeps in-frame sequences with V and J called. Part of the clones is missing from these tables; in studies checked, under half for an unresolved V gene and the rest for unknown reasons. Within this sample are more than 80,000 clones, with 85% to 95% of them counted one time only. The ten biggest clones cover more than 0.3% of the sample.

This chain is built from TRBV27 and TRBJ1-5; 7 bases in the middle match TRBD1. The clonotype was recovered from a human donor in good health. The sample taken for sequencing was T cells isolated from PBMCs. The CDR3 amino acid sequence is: CASSPQQGLSNQPQHF. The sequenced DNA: TGTGCCAGCAGTCCACAACAGGGGTTGAGCAATCAGCCCCAGCATTTT.